This T cell receptor (beta chain) was identified during a study of T cell responses to AZD1222 COVID-19 vaccine. In the case of this clone: Its antigen remains unidentified.

Some clones are missing from TCRdb's copy, which holds only in-frame ones; the method was immunoSEQ multiplex PCR. The sample shows tens of thousands of clones, approximately 91% of them seen only once. Overall study results and limits: Clonal diversity may have been underestimated in mostly white British donors. Increased Spike-specific TCR breadth and depth were observed after two AZD1222 doses. Of the AZD1222 recipients, only five to seven were seropositive at baseline.

Samples with a second dose at about 4 or about 12 weeks were pooled together. Germline V gene sequence: CDR1 GTSNPN, CDR2 SVGIG (reference sequence). This CDR3 has 15 amino acids. V lost 8 bases to trimming and J lost 6 bases, with 22 bases between them. This receptor was taken from an adult who received the AZD1222 COVID-19 vaccine. The sample consisted of peripheral blood, taken 28 days after the second AZD1222 dose. This chain uses TRBV30 with TRBJ2-2, with a tentative D call TRBD2 (6 bases). The CDR3 DNA follows: TGTGCCCGCCCTAATGCGGAGGGGCGGGCCGGGGAGCTGTTTTTT. Protein sequence: CARPNAEGRAGELFF.